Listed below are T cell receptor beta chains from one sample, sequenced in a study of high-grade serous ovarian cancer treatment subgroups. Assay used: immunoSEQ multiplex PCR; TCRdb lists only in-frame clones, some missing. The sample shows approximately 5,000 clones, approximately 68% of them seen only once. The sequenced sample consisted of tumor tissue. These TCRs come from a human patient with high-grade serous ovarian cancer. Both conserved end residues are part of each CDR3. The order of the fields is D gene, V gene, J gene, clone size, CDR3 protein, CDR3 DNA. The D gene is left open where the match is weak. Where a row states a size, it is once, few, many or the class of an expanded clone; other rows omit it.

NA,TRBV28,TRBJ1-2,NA,CASSTGLNYGYTF,TGTGCCAGCAGTACAGGGCTGAACTATGGCTACACCTTC
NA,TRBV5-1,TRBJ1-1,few,CASSLGRNTEAFF,TGCGCCAGCAGCTTGGGGAGGAACACTGAAGCTTTCTTT
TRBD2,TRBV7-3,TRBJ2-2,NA,CASSLMAGGRTGELFF,TGTGCCAGCAGCTTAATGGCGGGGGGGCGCACCGGGGAGCTGTTTTTT
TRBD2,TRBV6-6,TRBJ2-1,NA,CASSPSSGGIEQFF,TGTGCCAGCAGTCCGTCTAGCGGGGGGATTGAGCAGTTCTTC
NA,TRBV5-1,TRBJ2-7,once,CASSFSSSYEQYF,TGCGCCAGCAGCTTTAGTTCCTCCTACGAGCAGTACTTC
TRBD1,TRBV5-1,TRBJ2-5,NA,CASSSGQEQETQYF,TGCGCCAGCAGCTCCGGACAGGAACAAGAGACCCAGTACTTC
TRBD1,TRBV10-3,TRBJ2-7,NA,CAISGDRSSYEQYF,TGTGCCATCAGTGGGGACAGAAGCTCCTACGAGCAGTACTTC
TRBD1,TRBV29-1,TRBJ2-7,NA,CSAGQGYEQYF,TGCAGCGCTGGACAGGGTTACGAGCAGTACTTC
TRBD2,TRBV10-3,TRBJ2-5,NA,CAISDTGGGEKETQYF,TGTGCCATCAGTGATACGGGGGGGGGCGAAAAAGAGACCCAGTACTTC
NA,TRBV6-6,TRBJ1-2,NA,CASSYLDSLTDYGYTF,TGTGCCAGCAGTTACCTTGACAGTTTGACTGACTATGGCTACACCTTC
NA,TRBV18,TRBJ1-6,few,CASSVGGAPSPLHF,TGTGCCAGCTCAGTGGGGGGGGCGCCTTCACCCCTCCACTTT
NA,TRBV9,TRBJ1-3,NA,CASSVGASQPIYF,TGTGCCAGCAGCGTAGGCGCGAGTCAGCCCATATATTTT
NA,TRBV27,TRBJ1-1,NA,CASSLPGRLNTEAFF,TGTGCCAGCAGTTTACCGGGTCGACTGAACACTGAAGCTTTCTTT
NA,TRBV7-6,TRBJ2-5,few,CASSLDLKGTQYF,TGTGCCAGCAGCTTAGATTTGAAGGGGACCCAGTACTTC
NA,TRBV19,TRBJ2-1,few,CASSAVTEQFF,TGTGCCAGTAGTGCTGTTACCGAGCAGTTCTTC
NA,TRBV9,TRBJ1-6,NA,CASSVGGENSPLHF,TGTGCCAGCAGCGTAGGTGGCGAGAATTCACCCCTCCACTTT
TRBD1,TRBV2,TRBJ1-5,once,CASSEETGGNQPQHF,TGTGCCAGCAGTGAAGAGACAGGGGGCAATCAGCCCCAGCATTTT
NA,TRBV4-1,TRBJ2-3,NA,CASSLTLSSARSQSTDTQYF,TGCGCCAGCAGCCTCACTCTCTCTAGCGCCCGATCTCAAAGCACAGATACGCAGTATTTT
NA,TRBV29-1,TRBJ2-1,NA,CSVEGALRNEQFF,TGCAGCGTTGAGGGGGCCCTCCGGAATGAGCAGTTCTTC
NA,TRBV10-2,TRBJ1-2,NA,CVSSEAQTGFGYTF,TGCGTCAGCAGTGAGGCACAAACAGGGTTCGGCTACACCTTC
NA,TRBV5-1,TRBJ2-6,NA,CASSLLAGRTPGANVLTF,TGCGCCAGCAGCTTGTTAGCAGGGAGGACGCCCGGGGCCAACGTCCTGACTTTC
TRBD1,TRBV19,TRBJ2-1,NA,CASSIQTGAGEQFF,TGTGCCAGTAGTATCCAAACAGGGGCAGGTGAGCAGTTCTTC
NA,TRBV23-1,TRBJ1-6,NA,CASSQTRTAGNSPLHF,TGCGCCAGCAGTCAGACGAGGACAGCGGGGAATTCACCCCTCCACTTT
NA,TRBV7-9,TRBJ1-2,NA,CASSSDSHYGYTF,TGTGCCAGCAGCTCGGACAGCCACTATGGCTACACCTTC
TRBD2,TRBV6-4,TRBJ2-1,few,CASSASGGEYNEQFF,TGTGCCAGCAGTGCTAGCGGGGGGGAATACAATGAGCAGTTCTTC
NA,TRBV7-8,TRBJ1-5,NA,CASRRDLGEPQHF,TGTGCCAGCAGAAGGGACCTGGGGGAGCCCCAGCATTTT
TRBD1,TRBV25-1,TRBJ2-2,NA,CASSSQGVRRFF,TGTGCCAGCAGTTCACAGGGGGTGAGGAGGTTTTTT
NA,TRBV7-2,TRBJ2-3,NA,CASRSGRAGGTDTQYF,TGTGCCAGCAGATCAGGGAGGGCAGGGGGCACAGATACGCAGTATTTT